This T cell receptor beta chain comes out of a study of memory CD4+ T cells and cytomegalovirus serostatus (dated by TCRdb to the late 2010s). Background for the entire study: The cohort included roughly 35 healthy adults from Belgium, of whom 9 were CMV seropositive and 24 were CMV seronegative. The study sequenced CD4+ memory TCRbeta repertoires of a Belgian cohort with known cytomegalovirus serostatus to replicate a published TCR-based CMV serostatus classifier.

The Quick-DNA Microprep Kit was used to extract genomic DNA from the sorted cells. Amplification of TCRbeta DNA was done with the immunoSEQ hsTCRbeta kit, following the protocol from the manufacturer. An Illumina MiSeq instrument was used to sequence the TCRbeta libraries. The authors' pipeline ran thus. After out-of-frame sequences were removed, 2,204,828 distinct TCRbeta sequences remained, averaging about 66,813 per individual. Each individual was scored using the number of 170 or so previously reported CMV-associated TCRbeta sequences that the individual carried and the total number of productive distinct TCRbeta sequences. A beta-binomial model was reimplemented in Python, and scikit-learn random forests with default parameters were trained on data from the US cohort. Classifier performance on the Belgian cohort was summarized as median AUC with percentile confidence intervals over 10,000 bootstrap iterations. Entries here come from immuneACCESS through TCRdb and include only in-frame sequences with V and J called. Some clones fail to appear in such tables; in the studies checked, an unresolved V gene covers under half of the shortfall, and the cause of the remainder is unknown. That table is the source of V, J and clone size, and D and trimming were worked out from the DNA. For this sample there are roughly 54,000 clones; around three quarters appear just once. Of the sample, roughly 1.7% is held by the ten largest clones.

Trimming takes 3 bases from V and 2 bases from J, and the germline ends sit 8 bases apart. Taken from cysteine to phenylalanine, the CDR3 has 12 residues. Solely the CDR3 DNA is kept, with 36 bases framed from the first base. From a lookup of the germline V gene (reference sequence), CDR1 and CDR2 are GTSNPN and SVGIG. A FACSAria II was used to sort memory CD4+ T cells, defined as single viable CD3+CD4+CD8-CD45RO+ cells. CMV serostatus was assessed using a Roche Elecsys assay, by which serum IgG against CMV pp150, pp28, p38 and p52 was detected. After the samples were thawed, total CD4+ T cells were enriched through positive selection using CD4 magnetic microbeads. Samples originated from another study that specifically interrogated the CD4+ T cell memory repertoire. Peripheral blood mononuclear cells were isolated and cryopreserved according to standard operating procedures, and serum was stored at -80 degrees C. The staining used CD3-PerCP (BW264/56), CD4-APC (RPA-T4), CD45RO-PE (UCHT1) and CD8-Pacific Orange (3B5) antibodies, and Sytox blue was used to exclude non-viable cells.

In the case of this clone: There is no known antigen for this receptor. There are no base qualities to consult, and no much larger clone falls within one base.

What the research found in general, with its limitations: On the Belgian cohort, the classifier based on the original framework reached a median bootstrapped AUC of nearly 0.96, with a 95% CI of 0.76-1.00. Of 164 previously reported CMV-associated TCRbeta sequences, approximately 70 appeared in the CD4+ memory repertoires, each in one to five individuals. For CMV serostatus prediction, a median bootstrapped AUC of 0.95 was reached with the original framework, and a median bootstrapped AUC of roughly 0.89 was reached with a US-trained random forest. Only CD4+CD45RO+ memory cells were sequenced, in contrast to the original study, which included naive and memory CD4+ and CD8+ populations. The results were interpreted as suggesting that the CMV-associated TCR signature is mostly present in the CD4+ memory repertoire.

Specimen: memory CD4+ T cells from blood. Recombination linked TRBV30 to TRBJ2-7; the D gene is perhaps TRBD2, on 5 matching bases. The clonotype comes from an adult in good health and CMV-seronegative. CDR3 protein: CAWRSSTYEQYF. The DNA sequence follows: TGTGCCTGGAGGTCTAGCACCTACGAGCAGTACTTC.